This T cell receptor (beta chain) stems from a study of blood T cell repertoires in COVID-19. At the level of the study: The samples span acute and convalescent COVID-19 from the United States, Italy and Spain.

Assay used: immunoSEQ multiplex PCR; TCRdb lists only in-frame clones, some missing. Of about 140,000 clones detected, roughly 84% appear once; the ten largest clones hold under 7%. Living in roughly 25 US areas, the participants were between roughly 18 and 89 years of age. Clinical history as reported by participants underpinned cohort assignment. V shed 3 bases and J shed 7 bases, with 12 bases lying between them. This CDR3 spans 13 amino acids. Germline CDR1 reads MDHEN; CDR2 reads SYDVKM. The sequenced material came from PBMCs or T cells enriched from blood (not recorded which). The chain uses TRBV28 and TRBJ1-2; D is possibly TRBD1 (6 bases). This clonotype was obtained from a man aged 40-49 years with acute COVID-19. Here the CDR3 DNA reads TGTGCCAGCAGTTTCCGGGGGGGCAGTGGCTACACCTTC. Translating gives CASSFRGGSGYTF.